Below, one TCR beta chain is given with its context. Other DNA sequences of this sample code for an identical CDR3. Assay used: immunoSEQ multiplex PCR; TCRdb lists only in-frame clones, some missing. Of about 110,000 clones in the sample, over 75% were seen once. This sample is part of a study of blood T cell repertoires in COVID-19. Overall study: Sites in the United States, Italy and Spain provided acute and convalescent COVID-19 samples.

Germline assignment: CDR1 SGHRS and CDR2 YFSETQ. The length of the CDR3 is 16 residues. V was pared by 2 bases and J by 0 bases, with 12 bases between. This receptor was identified in an elderly woman with active or convalescent COVID-19. This sequence joins TRBV5-1 and TRBJ2-1, with a tentative D call TRBD2 (7 bases). Source material: peripheral blood. The CDR3 DNA reads as TGCGCCAGCAGCTTAGGGGGAGGGAGCTCCTACAATGAGCAGTTCTTC. As protein: CASSLGGGSSYNEQFF.